Listed below are T cell receptor beta chains from one sample, sequenced in a study of Tregs in tolerant kidney transplant recipients. Assay: immunoSEQ multiplex PCR; the TCRdb copy retains only in-frame clones and omits some. The sample lists more than 60,000 clones, 98% occurring once. The source was CD4+ T cells from blood, collected before the transplant. Every receptor here comes from a human donor who received a combined kidney and bone marrow transplant. CDR3s include the opening cysteine and the closing phenylalanine or tryptophan. D genes are given only for firm matches. Some rows mark clone size as missing; the rest say once, few, many or name a class of expanded clone.

j_call clone_size d_call v_call cdr3_aa cdr3_nt
TRBJ1-1 - TRBD1 TRBV5-6 CASSSTGGTNTEAFF TGTGCCAGCAGCTCGACAGGGGGCACGAACACTGAAGCTTTCTTT
TRBJ2-5 - - TRBV10-3 CAISVARETQYF TGTGCCATCAGTGTGGCCAGAGAGACCCAGTACTTC
TRBJ2-5 - - TRBV12-5 CASGLVHVETQYF TGTGCTAGTGGTTTGGTACACGTGGAGACCCAGTACTTC
TRBJ1-3 - TRBD1 TRBV4-1 CASSPRQGAGNTIYF TGCGCCAGCAGCCCACGACAGGGGGCTGGAAACACCATATATTTT
TRBJ1-6 - TRBD1 TRBV5-1 CASSLATGDRGIPLHF TGCGCCAGCAGCTTGGCAACTGGGGACAGGGGGATACCCCTCCACTTT
TRBJ1-4 - - TRBV2 CASSEYRGGRNEKLFF TGTGCCAGCAGTGAATATCGGGGAGGCCGTAATGAAAAACTGTTTTTT
TRBJ2-1 - TRBD2 TRBV6-1 CASSFSGSDYNEQFF TGTGCCAGCAGTTTCAGCGGGAGCGACTACAATGAGCAGTTCTTC
TRBJ2-2 - TRBD2 TRBV12-5 CASGSNIAGGNPGELFF TGTGCTAGTGGTTCGAATATAGCGGGAGGGAATCCCGGGGAGCTGTTTTTT
TRBJ2-5 - - TRBV27 CASRPREFQETQYF TGTGCCAGCAGACCCCGGGAGTTTCAAGAGACCCAGTACTTC
TRBJ2-7 - TRBD1 TRBV2 CASRSIRDRGGEQYF TGTGCCAGCAGATCGATCAGGGACAGGGGGGGCGAGCAGTACTTC
TRBJ1-6 - - TRBV18 CASSLQGRSSYNSPLHF TGTGCCAGCTCACTACAGGGAAGGAGCTCCTATAATTCACCCCTCCACTTT
TRBJ2-3 - - TRBV7-2 CASSPDSSTDTQYF TGTGCCAGCAGCCCGGACAGTAGCACAGATACGCAGTATTTT
TRBJ1-2 once - TRBV5-5 CASSLEGGYNYGYTF TGTGCCAGCAGCCTGGAAGGAGGGTACAACTATGGCTACACCTTC
TRBJ2-7 - TRBD2 TRBV4-3 CASSQKLAGGGSYEQYF TGCGCCAGCAGCCAAAAACTAGCGGGGGGGGGCTCCTACGAGCAGTACTTC
TRBJ2-1 - TRBD2 TRBV7-7 CASSLGVAGVNEQFF TGTGCCAGCAGCTTAGGGGTAGCGGGAGTTAACGAGCAGTTCTTC
TRBJ1-5 - - TRBV4-1 CASSQEGKHQPQHF TGCGCCAGCAGTCAGGAGGGGAAGCATCAGCCCCAGCATTTT
TRBJ1-5 - - TRBV7-9 CASSPMGGQPQHF TGTGCCAGCAGCCCCATGGGAGGTCAGCCCCAGCATTTT
TRBJ2-5 - - TRBV6-5 CASSYGREETQYF TGTGCCAGCAGTTATGGCAGGGAAGAGACCCAGTACTTC
TRBJ1-3 - - TRBV9 CASSTEVRSGNTIYF TGTGCCAGCAGCACCGAGGTACGCTCTGGAAACACCATATATTTT
TRBJ2-1 - TRBD2 TRBV5-1 CASSSRGSGSGYNEQFF TGCGCCAGCAGCTCCCGGGGTAGCGGGAGTGGCTACAATGAGCAGTTCTTC
TRBJ1-1 - - TRBV7-9 CASSLEAGWGGEDTEAFF TGTGCCAGCAGCTTAGAGGCGGGGTGGGGAGGGGAGGACACTGAAGCTTTCTTT
TRBJ1-2 - - TRBV6-5 CASRNFRGGYGYTF TGTGCCAGCAGGAACTTCAGGGGCGGCTATGGCTACACCTTC
TRBJ1-1 - - TRBV20-1 CSARTSWEAFF TGCAGTGCTAGAACGAGCTGGGAAGCTTTCTTT
TRBJ2-2 - - TRBV5-1 CASSVVNTGELFF TGCGCCAGCAGTGTAGTCAACACCGGGGAGCTGTTTTTT
TRBJ2-7 - TRBD2 TRBV19 CASSTQASGTVYEQYF TGTGCCAGTAGTACGCAAGCTAGCGGGACAGTATACGAGCAGTACTTC
TRBJ2-7 - - TRBV28 CASSSTGTRVYEQYF TGTGCCAGCAGTTCAACCGGGACACGGGTCTACGAGCAGTACTTC
TRBJ1-4 - - TRBV29-1 CSVEEGRGREKLFF TGCAGCGTTGAAGAAGGACGGGGGAGGGAAAAACTGTTTTTT
TRBJ1-2 - - TRBV21-1 CASSKKRGRAGYGYTF TGTGCCAGCAGCAAAAAACGGGGTAGGGCGGGCTATGGCTACACCTTC
TRBJ2-4 - TRBD2 TRBV9 CASSVERTSGGSVSRQYF TGTGCCAGCAGCGTAGAGAGGACTAGCGGGGGGTCAGTGAGTAGGCAGTACTTC
TRBJ1-1 once TRBD1 TRBV30 CAWSVHLQGPTEAFF TGTGCCTGGAGTGTTCACCTACAGGGGCCCACTGAAGCTTTCTTT
TRBJ1-2 - - TRBV28 CASSYPVGRDYYGYTF TGTGCCAGCAGTTACCCCGTGGGCAGGGATTACTATGGCTACACCTTC
TRBJ1-3 - - TRBV10-3 CAISEPGRGGNTIYF TGTGCCATCAGTGAGCCGGGCCGGGGGGGAAACACCATATATTTT
TRBJ1-1 once - TRBV18 CASSPRDPNTEAFF TGTGCCAGCTCACCCCGGGATCCGAACACTGAAGCTTTCTTT
TRBJ1-1 once - TRBV5-1 CASSLAAHMNTEAFF TGCGCCAGCAGCTTGGCCGCACATATGAACACTGAAGCTTTCTTT
TRBJ1-1 - TRBD1 TRBV5-1 CASSPGWGDRDTEAFF TGCGCCAGCAGCCCGGGGTGGGGCGACAGGGACACTGAAGCTTTCTTT
TRBJ1-5 - - TRBV1 CTSSQDEADDSNQPQHF TGCACCAGCAGCCAAGATGAGGCAGACGATAGCAATCAGCCCCAGCATTTT